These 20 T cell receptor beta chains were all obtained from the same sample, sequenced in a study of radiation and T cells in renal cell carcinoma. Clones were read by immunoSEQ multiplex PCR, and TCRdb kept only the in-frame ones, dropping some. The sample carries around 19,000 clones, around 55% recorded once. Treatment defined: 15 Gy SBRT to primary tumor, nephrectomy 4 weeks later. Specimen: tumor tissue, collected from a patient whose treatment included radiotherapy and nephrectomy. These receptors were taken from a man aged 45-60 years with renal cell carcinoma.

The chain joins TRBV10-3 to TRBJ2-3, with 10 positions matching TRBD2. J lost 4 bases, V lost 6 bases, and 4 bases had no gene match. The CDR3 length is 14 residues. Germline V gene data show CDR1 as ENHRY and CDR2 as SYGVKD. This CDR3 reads CAIRAGGRADTQYF. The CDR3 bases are TGTGCCATCAGAGCGGGGGGGCGTGCAGATACGCAGTATTTT.

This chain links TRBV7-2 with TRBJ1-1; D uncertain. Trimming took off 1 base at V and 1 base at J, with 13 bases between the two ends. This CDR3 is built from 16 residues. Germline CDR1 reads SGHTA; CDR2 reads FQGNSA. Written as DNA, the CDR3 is TGTGCCAGCAGCTTAGGCCCGATCGGCTCGAACACTGAAGCTTTCTTT. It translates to CASSLGPIGSNTEAFF. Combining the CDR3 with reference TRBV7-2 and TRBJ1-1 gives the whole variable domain GAGVSQSPSNKVTEKGKDVELRCDPISGHTALYWYRQSLGQGLEFLIYFQGNSAPDKSGLPSDRFSAERTGGSVSTLTIQRTQQEDSAVYLCASSLGPIGSNTEAFFGQGTRLTVV.

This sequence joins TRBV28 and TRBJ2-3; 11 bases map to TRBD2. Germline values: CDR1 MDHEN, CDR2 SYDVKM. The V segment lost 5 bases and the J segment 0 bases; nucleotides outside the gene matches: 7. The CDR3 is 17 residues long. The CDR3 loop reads CASSALWTSGSTDTQYF. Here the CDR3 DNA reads TGTGCCAGCAGTGCTCTGTGGACTAGCGGGAGCACAGATACGCAGTATTTT.

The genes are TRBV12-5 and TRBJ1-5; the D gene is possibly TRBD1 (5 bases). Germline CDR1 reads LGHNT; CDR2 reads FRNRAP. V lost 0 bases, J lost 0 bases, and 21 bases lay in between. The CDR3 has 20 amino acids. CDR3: CASGLVWGSGTMNSNQPQHF. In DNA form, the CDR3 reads TGTGCTAGTGGTTTGGTATGGGGCAGCGGAACCATGAATAGCAATCAGCCCCAGCATTTT.

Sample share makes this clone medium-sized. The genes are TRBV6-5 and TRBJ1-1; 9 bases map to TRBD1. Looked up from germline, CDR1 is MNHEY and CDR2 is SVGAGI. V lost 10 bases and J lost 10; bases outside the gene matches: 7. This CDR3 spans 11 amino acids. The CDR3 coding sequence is TGTGCCACCCTGCGGGGACAGGGAGCTTTCTTT. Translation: CATLRGQGAFF.

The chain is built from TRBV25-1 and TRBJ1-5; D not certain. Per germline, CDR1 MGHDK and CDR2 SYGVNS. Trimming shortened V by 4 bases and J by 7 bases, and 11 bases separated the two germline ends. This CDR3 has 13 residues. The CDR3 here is CASSAEGAQPQHF. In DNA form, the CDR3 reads TGTGCCAGCAGTGCTGAGGGTGCACAGCCCCAGCATTTT.

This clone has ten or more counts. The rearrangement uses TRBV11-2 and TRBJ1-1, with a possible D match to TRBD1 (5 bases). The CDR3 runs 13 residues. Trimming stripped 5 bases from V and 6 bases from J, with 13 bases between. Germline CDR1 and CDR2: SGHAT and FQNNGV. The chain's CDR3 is CASSTRAQAEAFF. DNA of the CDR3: TGTGCCAGCAGCACGCGGGCACAGGCTGAAGCTTTCTTT. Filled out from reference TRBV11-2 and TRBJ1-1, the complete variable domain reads EAGVAQSPRYKIIEKRQSVAFWCNPISGHATLYWYQQILGQGPKLLIQFQNNGVVDDSQLPKDRFSAERLKGVDSTLKIQPAKLEDSAVYLCASSTRAQAEAFFGQGTRLTVV.

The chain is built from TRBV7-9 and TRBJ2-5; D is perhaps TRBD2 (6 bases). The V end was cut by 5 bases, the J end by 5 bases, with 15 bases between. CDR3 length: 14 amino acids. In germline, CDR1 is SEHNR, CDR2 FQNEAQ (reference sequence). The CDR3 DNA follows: TGTGCCAGCAGCCCCGGGGGTCTTGTTGAGACCCAGTACTTC. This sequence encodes CASSPGGLVETQYF. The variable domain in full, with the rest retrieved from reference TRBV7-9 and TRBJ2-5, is DTGVSQNPRHKITKRGQNVTFRCDPISEHNRLYWYRQTLGQGPEFLTYFQNEAQLEKSRLLSDRFSAERPKGSFSTLEIQRTEQGDSAMYLCASSPGGLVETQYFGPGTRLLVL.

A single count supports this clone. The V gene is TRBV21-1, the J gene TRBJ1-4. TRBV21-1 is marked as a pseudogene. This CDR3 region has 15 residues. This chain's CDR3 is CASSIRGQENEKLFF. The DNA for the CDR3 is TGTGCCAGCAGCATCCGCGGGCAGGAGAATGAAAAACTGTTTTTT.

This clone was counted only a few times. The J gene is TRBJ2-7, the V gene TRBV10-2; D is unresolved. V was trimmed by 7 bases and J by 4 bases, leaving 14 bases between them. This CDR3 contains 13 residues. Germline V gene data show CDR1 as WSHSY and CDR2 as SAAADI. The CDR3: CASIRGARYEQYF. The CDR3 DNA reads TGCGCCAGCATTCGCGGAGCCAGGTACGAGCAGTACTTC.

The CDR3 nucleotides read TGTGCCAGCACCCTAGGGATTTATGAGCAGTTCTTC. Residues: CASTLGIYEQFF. The chain has TRBV6-1 and TRBJ2-1; D gene uncertain. The V gene's germline CDR1 is MNHNS and CDR2 SASEGT. Between the trimmed V and J ends, which lost 7 bases and 8 bases, there was a span of 12 bases. This CDR3 has 12 residues.

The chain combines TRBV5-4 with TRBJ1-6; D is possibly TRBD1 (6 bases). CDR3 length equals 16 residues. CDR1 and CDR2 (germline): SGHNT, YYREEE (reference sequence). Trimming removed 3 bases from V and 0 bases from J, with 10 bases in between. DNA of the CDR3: TGTGCCAGCAGCTCTGGGGGGCGCTCCTATAATTCACCCCTCCACTTT. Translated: CASSSGGRSYNSPLHF.

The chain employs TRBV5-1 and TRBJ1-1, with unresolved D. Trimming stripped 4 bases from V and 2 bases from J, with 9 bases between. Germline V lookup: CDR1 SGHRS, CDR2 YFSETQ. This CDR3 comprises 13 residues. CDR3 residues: CASSLQINTEAFF. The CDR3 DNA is TGCGCCAGCAGCCTACAGATTAACACTGAAGCTTTCTTT. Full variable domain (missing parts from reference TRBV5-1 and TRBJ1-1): KAGVTQTPRYLIKTRGQQVTLSCSPISGHRSVSWYQQTPGQGLQFLFEYFSETQRNKGNFPGRFSGRQFSNSRSEMNVSTLELGDSALYLCASSLQINTEAFFGQGTRLTVV.

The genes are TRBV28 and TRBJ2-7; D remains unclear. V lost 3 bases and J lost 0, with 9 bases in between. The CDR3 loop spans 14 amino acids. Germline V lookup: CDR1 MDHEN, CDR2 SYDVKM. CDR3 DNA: TGTGCCAGCAGTTTCCTACAGAACTCCTACGAGCAGTACTTC. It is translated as CASSFLQNSYEQYF.

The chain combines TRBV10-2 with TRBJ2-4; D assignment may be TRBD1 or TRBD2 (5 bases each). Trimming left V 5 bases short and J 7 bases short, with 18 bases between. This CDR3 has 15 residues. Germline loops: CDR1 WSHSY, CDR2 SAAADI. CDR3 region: CASSSSLRDGNIQYF. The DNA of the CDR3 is TGCGCCAGCAGTTCCAGCCTCAGGGACGGGAACATTCAGTACTTC.

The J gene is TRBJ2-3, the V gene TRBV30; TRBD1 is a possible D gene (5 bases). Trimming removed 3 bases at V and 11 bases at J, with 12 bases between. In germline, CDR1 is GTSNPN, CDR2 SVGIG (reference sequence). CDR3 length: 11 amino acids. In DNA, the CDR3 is TGTGCCTGGAGCGAAGGGGAACTGCAGTATTTT. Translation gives CAWSEGELQYF.

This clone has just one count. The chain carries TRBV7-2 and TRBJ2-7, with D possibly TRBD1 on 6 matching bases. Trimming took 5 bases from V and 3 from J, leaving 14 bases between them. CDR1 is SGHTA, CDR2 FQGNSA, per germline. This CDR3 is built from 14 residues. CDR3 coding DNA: TGTGCCAGCAGCGGTGCTGGGACACTCTACGAGCAGTACTTC. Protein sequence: CASSGAGTLYEQYF.

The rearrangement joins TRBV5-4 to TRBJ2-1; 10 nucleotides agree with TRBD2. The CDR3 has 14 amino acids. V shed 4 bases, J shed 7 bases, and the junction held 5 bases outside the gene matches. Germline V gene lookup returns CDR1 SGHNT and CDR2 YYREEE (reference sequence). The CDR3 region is CASSKPSGGNEQFF. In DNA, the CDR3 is TGTGCCAGCAGCAAGCCTAGCGGGGGTAATGAGCAGTTCTTC. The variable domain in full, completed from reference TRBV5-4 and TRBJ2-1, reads ETGVTQSPTHLIKTRGQQVTLRCSSQSGHNTVSWYQQALGQGPQFIFQYYREEENGRGNFPPRFSGLQFPNYSSELNVNALELDDSALYLCASSKPSGGNEQFFGPGTRLTVL.

The CDR3 loop reads CASSLGWGNQPQHF. The CDR3 coding sequence is TGTGCCAGCAGTTTAGGATGGGGGAATCAGCCCCAGCATTTT. The chain links TRBV28 to TRBJ1-5; D is perhaps TRBD1 (5 bases). V was clipped by 2 bases and J by 4 bases, with 9 bases between them. CDR1 is MDHEN, CDR2 SYDVKM, per germline. This CDR3 has 14 residues.

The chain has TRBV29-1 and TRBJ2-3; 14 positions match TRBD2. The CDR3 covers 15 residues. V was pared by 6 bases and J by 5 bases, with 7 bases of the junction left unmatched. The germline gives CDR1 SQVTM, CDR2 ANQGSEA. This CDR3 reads CSVETSGRALDTQYF. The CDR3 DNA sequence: TGCAGCGTGGAGACTAGCGGGAGGGCCTTAGATACGCAGTATTTT.